Below are 17 T cell receptor beta chains sequenced from a single sample in a study of identical twins. TCRdb analysed the 5' RACE reads with MiXCR anew, one entry per CDR3 protein. The data hold approximately 620,000 distinct CDR3 sequences, with approximately 9% observed a single time. These records were also assigned to another study, of yellow fever vaccine responses in identical twins.

The sample consisted of PBMCs. The receptors originated from a woman in her late teens or twenties in good health.

This clonotype was counted between two and nine times. The chain couples TRBV7-3 to TRBJ2-2; no firm D call. CDR1 and CDR2 from the germline V gene are SGHTA and FQGTGA. The CDR3 contains 13 residues. With 1 base removed from V and 6 bases from J, the gap between germline ends came to 6 bases. CDR3 residues: CASSLSQSGELFF. The CDR3 bases are TGTGCCAGCAGCTTAAGTCAGTCCGGGGAGCTGTTTTTT.

This clonotype was picked up a small number of times. Mismatch with germline at one junction end may stem from a read error. J is TRBJ2-1 and V is TRBV29-1; TRBD1 matches at 8 bases. Germline-derived CDR1 and CDR2 are SQVTM and ANQGSEA. This CDR3 has 20 amino acids. In DNA form, the CDR3 reads TGTAGCGTCCTCAGACGACAGGGGCCCATCTTACCTTACTCCTACAATGAGCAGTTCTTC. Translation gives CSVLRRQGPILPYSYNEQFF.

Only a few counts were recorded for this clonotype. The chain joins TRBV19 to TRBJ1-5; 7 positions match TRBD1. The germline CDR1 and CDR2 sequences are LNHDA and SQIVND (reference sequence). This CDR3 has 15 residues. Unmatched junction bases numbered 11, after V lost 7 bases and J lost 5 bases. CDR3 nucleotide sequence: TGTGCCAGTACCCGAGACAGGGACCGCGATCAGCCCCAGCATTTT. Translation gives CASTRDRDRDQPQHF.

In its sample, this clonotype was seen a few times. The chain links TRBV19 to TRBJ2-2; D not certain. The CDR3 covers 14 residues. The germline gives CDR1 LNHDA, CDR2 SQIVND (reference sequence). V lost 9 bases, J lost 0 bases, and 11 bases lay in between. CDR3 sequence: CASTTDANTGELFF. CDR3 in DNA: TGTGCCAGCACGACGGACGCGAACACCGGGGAGCTGTTTTTT.

This clonotype was observed once. V is TRBV19 and J is TRBJ1-1; a weak D match, TRBD1 (5 bases). Trimming shortened V by 5 bases and J by 1 base, and 17 bases separated the two germline ends. This CDR3 contains 16 residues. Germline V gene sequence: CDR1 LNHDA, CDR2 SQIVND (reference sequence). CDR3 amino acids: CASSPTTGTSNTEAFF. CDR3 nucleotides: TGTGCCAGTAGTCCCACTACAGGTACTTCGAACACTGAAGCTTTCTTT.

The rearrangement links TRBV20-1 to TRBJ2-7, with TRBD2 matching over 12 bases. CDR1 DFQATT and CDR2 SNEGSKA come from the germline V gene (reference sequence). The V and J ends lost 1 base and 8 bases, in that order; junction bases with no gene match: 9. The CDR3 sequence is 15 residues long. This chain's CDR3 is CSARGGTSGLYKQYF. In DNA form, the CDR3 reads TGCAGTGCTAGAGGTGGGACTAGCGGGCTGTACAAGCAGTACTTC.

On this clonotype: One base away lies a much larger clone, so this may be a sequencing read error. The CDR3 does not close with the conserved phenylalanine or tryptophan, likely indicating a read error. V usage is TRBV5-5 and J usage is TRBJ2-4; D ambiguous. The CDR3 extends over 14 amino acids. The germline V gene encodes CDR1 SGHKS and CDR2 YYEKEE (reference sequence). V was clipped by 1 base and J by 6 bases, with 11 bases between them. CDR3 residues: CASSLSLGGNIQYS. DNA for the CDR3: TGTGCCAGCAGCTTGTCCCTGGGTGGAAACATTCAGTACTCC.

This clonotype was recorded at least ten times. The chain has TRBV4-2 and TRBJ2-1; possible D gene TRBD2, 6 bases. The CDR3 runs 15 residues. Trimming shortened V by 4 bases and J by 4 bases, and 14 bases separated the two germline ends. Per germline, CDR1 LGHNA and CDR2 YNFKEQ. The CDR3 nucleotides are TGTGCCAGCAGCCGCCAACTAGCAGAGTACAATGAGCAGTTCTTC. The encoded protein is CASSRQLAEYNEQFF.

The chain has TRBV12-3 or TRBV12-4 and TRBJ2-3; D uncertain. V dropped 6 bases and J dropped 6 bases, with 16 bases sitting between them. The CDR3 has 14 amino acids. This CDR3 is CASSLTLLGDTQYF. The CDR3 DNA reads as TGTGCCAGCAGCCTCACCCTTCTAGGTGATACGCAGTATTTT.

This clonotype was counted between two and nine times. The chain carries TRBV9 and TRBJ2-1, with 10 bases that match TRBD2. V was pared by 0 bases and J by 7 bases, with 4 bases of the junction left unmatched. The CDR3 loop spans 15 amino acids. Looked up from germline, CDR1 is SGDLS and CDR2 is YYNGEE. CDR3 in DNA: TGTGCCAGCAGCGTAGGAGCGGGGGGGGCGAATGAGCAGTTCTTC. It yields the protein CASSVGAGGANEQFF.

This clonotype has just a few counts. This rearrangement joins TRBV7-3 to TRBJ1-1; D possibly corresponds to TRBD1 (5 bases). CDR1 is SGHTA and CDR2 is FQGTGA in the germline V gene. The CDR3 contains 14 residues. Trimming pared 0 bases from V and 7 bases from J, leaving 12 bases between. CDR3: CASSLTRGTGEAFF. The CDR3 DNA sequence: TGTGCCAGCAGCTTAACTAGGGGAACTGGTGAAGCTTTCTTT.

The table lists this clonotype with many counts. The chain employs TRBV6-2 or TRBV6-3 and TRBJ2-3, with D possibly being TRBD2 (6 bases). The CDR3 covers 16 residues. Looked up from germline, CDR1 is MNHEY and CDR2 is SVGEGT. Trimming removed 10 bases from V and 1 base from J, with 21 bases in between. CDR3 sequence reads: CAITPRRDGGTDTQYF. In DNA, the CDR3 is TGTGCCATCACCCCTCGGCGGGACGGAGGCACAGATACGCAGTATTTT.

The gene calls are TRBV25-1 and TRBJ2-7; the D gene is possibly TRBD2 (7 bases). V lost 4 bases and J lost 5, with 18 bases in between. In germline, CDR1 is MGHDK, CDR2 SYGVNS. The CDR3 is 15 residues long. In DNA form, the CDR3 reads TGTGCCAGCAGTGGCCGCGGGGGCAGGGCCCACGAGCAGTACTTC. It is translated as CASSGRGGRAHEQYF.

This clonotype was detected only a few times. J is TRBJ2-5 and V is TRBV7-8, with D maybe TRBD2 (5 bases). CDR3 length: 15 amino acids. The V end was cut by 5 bases, the J end by 4 bases, with 17 bases between. Germline loops: CDR1 SGHVS, CDR2 FQNEAQ. In DNA, the CDR3 is TGTGCCAGCAGCCCGACGGGTCGGGAAGTAGAGACCCAGTACTTC. This translates into CASSPTGREVETQYF.

V is TRBV7-6 and J is TRBJ2-7, with 7 bases aligning to TRBD2. CDR3 length: 14 residues. V lost 0 bases to trimming and J lost 2 bases; unmatched junction nucleotides: 1. Germline V gene data show CDR1 as SGHVS and CDR2 as FNYEAQ. The CDR3 loop reads CASSLAGLAYEQYF. The CDR3 DNA sequence: TGTGCCAGCAGCTTAGCTGGACTAGCCTACGAGCAGTACTTC.

This clonotype appeared many times. The chain links TRBV7-9 to TRBJ1-6; 7 bases align to TRBD1. The V segment lost 7 bases and the J segment 5 bases; nucleotides outside the gene matches: 8. Germline CDR1 is SEHNR and CDR2 is FQNEAQ (reference sequence). The CDR3 is 15 residues long. The DNA of the CDR3 is TGTGCCAGCATCCCGTCGACAGGGAATAATTCACCCCTCCACTTT. This translates into CASIPSTGNNSPLHF. Supplemented by reference TRBV7-9 and TRBJ1-6, the full variable domain reads DTGVSQNPRHKITKRGQNVTFRCDPISEHNRLYWYRQTLGQGPEFLTYFQNEAQLEKSRLLSDRFSAERPKGSFSTLEIQRTEQGDSAMYLCASIPSTGNNSPLHFGNGTRLTVT.

The table lists this clonotype with many counts. This chain uses TRBV4-3 with TRBJ2-1; 11 bases are shared with TRBD2. J lost 9 bases, V lost 2 bases, and 6 bases had no gene match. Germline-derived CDR1 and CDR2 are LGHNA and YSLEER. There are 15 residues in the CDR3. Here the CDR3 DNA reads TGCGCCAGCAGCCAAACTAGCGGGGGTCTGAGTGAGCAGTTCTTC. This translates into CASSQTSGGLSEQFF.